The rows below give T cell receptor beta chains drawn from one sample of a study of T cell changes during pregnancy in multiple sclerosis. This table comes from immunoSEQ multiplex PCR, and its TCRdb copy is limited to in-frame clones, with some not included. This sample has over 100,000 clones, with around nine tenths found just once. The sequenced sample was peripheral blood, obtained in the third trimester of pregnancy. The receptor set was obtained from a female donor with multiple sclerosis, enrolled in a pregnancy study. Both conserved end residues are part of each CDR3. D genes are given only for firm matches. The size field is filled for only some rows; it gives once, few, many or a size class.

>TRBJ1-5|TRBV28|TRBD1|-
TGTGCCAGCAGTTTGAATTCCGGGACAGATAGCAATCAGCCCCAGCATTTT
CASSLNSGTDSNQPQHF
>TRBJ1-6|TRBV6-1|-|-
TGTGCCAGCAGTGAAGGGCTCAGACCCCTCCACTTT
CASSEGLRPLHF
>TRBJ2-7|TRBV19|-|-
TGTGCCAGTAGTTTAGGGGCTAACTCCTACGAGCAGTACTTC
CASSLGANSYEQYF
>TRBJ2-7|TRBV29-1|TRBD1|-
TGCAGCGTCGCCGGGACAGGGGTTGACGAGCAGTACTTC
CSVAGTGVDEQYF
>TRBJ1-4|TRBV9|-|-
TGTGCCAGCACCCTGGGGCCTGGACCTAATGAAAAACTGTTTTTT
CASTLGPGPNEKLFF
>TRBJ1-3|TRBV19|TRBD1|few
TGTGCCAGTAGTCACAGGGGAAGAGGAAACACCATATATTTT
CASSHRGRGNTIYF
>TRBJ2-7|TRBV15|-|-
TGTGCCACCAGCAGAGTGGGAAGGGGTTTTAACGAGCAGTACTTC
CATSRVGRGFNEQYF
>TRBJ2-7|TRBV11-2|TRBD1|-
TGTGCCAGCAGCCCCGGGACAGGTCCCCTTGGGCAGTACTTC
CASSPGTGPLGQYF
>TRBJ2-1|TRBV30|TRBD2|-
TGTGCCTGGAGTGCTAGTCTAGCGGGGGTCTATGAGCAGTTCTTC
CAWSASLAGVYEQFF
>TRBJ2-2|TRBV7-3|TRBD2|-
TGTGCCAGCAGCTTAGCGGGAGGGAAGAACACCGGGGAGCTGTTTTTT
CASSLAGGKNTGELFF
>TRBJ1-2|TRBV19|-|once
TGTGCCAGTAGTTCAAAAACCGTAAGCTACTATGGCTACACCTTC
CASSSKTVSYYGYTF
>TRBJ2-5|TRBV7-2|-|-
TGTGCCAGCAGCTTGGGGAGCGCGCAAGAGACCCAGTACTTC
CASSLGSAQETQYF
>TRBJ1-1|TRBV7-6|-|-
TGTGCCAGCAGCCCTCGGCCAGGAGGAACGAACACTGAAGCTTTCTTT
CASSPRPGGTNTEAFF
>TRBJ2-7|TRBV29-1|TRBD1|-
TGCAGCGTTAGGGTGACAGGGAACTACGAGCAGTACTTC
CSVRVTGNYEQYF
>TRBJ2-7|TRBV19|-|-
TGTGCCAGTAGTATTGGAGACGGGTACGAGCAGTACTTC
CASSIGDGYEQYF
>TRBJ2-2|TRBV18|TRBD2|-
TGTGCCAGCTCACTGGGACTAAACACCGGGGAGCTGTTTTTT
CASSLGLNTGELFF
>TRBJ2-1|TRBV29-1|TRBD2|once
TGCAGCGTCCGACTAGCGGGAGGTCGAAATGAGCAGTTCTTC
CSVRLAGGRNEQFF
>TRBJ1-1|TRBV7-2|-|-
TGTGCCAGCAGCTTATCAGGGGCCTCGAACACTGAAGCTTTCTTT
CASSLSGASNTEAFF
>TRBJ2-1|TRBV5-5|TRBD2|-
TGTGCCAGCAGCCGAGAGGGATCTGTTCTAGCGGGTCCTGAGCAGTTCTTC
CASSREGSVLAGPEQFF
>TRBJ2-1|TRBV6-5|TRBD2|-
TGTGCCAGCAGGGGACTAGGGGTGTTCTTC
CASRGLGVFF
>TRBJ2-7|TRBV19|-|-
TGTGCCAGTAGTATGGTTGGGGCAGGGCCCGCCTACGAGCAGTACTTC
CASSMVGAGPAYEQYF
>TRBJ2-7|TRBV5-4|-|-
TGTGCCAGCAGCTTGGAACTAGGAAAGCGCTACGAGCAGTACTTC
CASSLELGKRYEQYF
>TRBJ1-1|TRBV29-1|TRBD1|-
TGCAGCGTCCTGGGACAGCCAATGAACACTGAAGCTTTCTTT
CSVLGQPMNTEAFF
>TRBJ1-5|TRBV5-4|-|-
TGTGCCAGCAGCTTGCCTAATCAGCCCCAGCATTTT
CASSLPNQPQHF
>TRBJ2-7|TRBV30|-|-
TGTGCCTGGAGTGTACTAGTAAGATGGAGCGAGCAGTACTTC
CAWSVLVRWSEQYF
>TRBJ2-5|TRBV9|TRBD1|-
TGTGCCAGTGGACAGGGGACAGTAGAGACCCAGTACTTC
CASGQGTVETQYF
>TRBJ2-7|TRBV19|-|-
TGTGCCAGTAGTCTGCAGGGGGGTTACGAGCAGTACTTC
CASSLQGGYEQYF
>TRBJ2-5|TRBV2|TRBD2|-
TGTGCCAGAGGAGGGACTAGTAGGCAAGAGACCCAGTACTTC
CARGGTSRQETQYF
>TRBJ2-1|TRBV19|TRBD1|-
TGTGCCAGTAGAGGAGGGGGACAGGGATGGAATGAGCAGTTCTTC
CASRGGGQGWNEQFF
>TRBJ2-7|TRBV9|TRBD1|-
TGTGCCAGCAGCCCAGGGACAGATCGGTACGAGCAGTACTTC
CASSPGTDRYEQYF
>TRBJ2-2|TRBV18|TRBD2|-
TGTGCCAGCTCACCACCGACATTGCGGGGGGGCAAGACCGGGGAGCTGTTTTTT
CASSPPTLRGGKTGELFF
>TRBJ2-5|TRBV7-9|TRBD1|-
TGTGCCAGCAGCTCATACCGGACAGGGTGGGAGACCCAGTACTTC
CASSSYRTGWETQYF
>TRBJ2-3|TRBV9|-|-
TGTGCCAGCAGCGTAGAATTCGGTGTGGATACGCAGTATTTT
CASSVEFGVDTQYF
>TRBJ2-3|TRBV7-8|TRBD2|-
TGTGCCAGCAGCTTCCGTCGAGGGGCTAGCGGGGGGATCATCACAGATACGCAGTATTTT
CASSFRRGASGGIITDTQYF
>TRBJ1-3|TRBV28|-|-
TGTGCCAGCAGCCGCGACAGTAGCTCTGGAAACACCATATATTTT
CASSRDSSSGNTIYF
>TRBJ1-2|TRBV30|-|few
TGTGCCTGGACGGGACTCTATGGCTACACCTTC
CAWTGLYGYTF
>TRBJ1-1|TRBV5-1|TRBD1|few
TGCGCCAGCAGCCAGACAGGGGAGCGAGCTTTCTTT
CASSQTGERAFF
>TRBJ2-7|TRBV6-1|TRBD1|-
TGTGCCAGCAGTAAGGGGACAGCGAGCTCCTACGAGCAGTACTTC
CASSKGTASSYEQYF
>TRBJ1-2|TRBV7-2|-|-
TGTGCCAGCAGCTTAGGGCCAGGGGAAGGAGCTAACTATGGCTACACCTTC
CASSLGPGEGANYGYTF
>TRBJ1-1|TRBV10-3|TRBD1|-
TGTGCCATCAGTGGGACCAGGGGGGCAGGGGATTTCAGGACTGAAGCTTTCTTT
CAISGTRGAGDFRTEAFF
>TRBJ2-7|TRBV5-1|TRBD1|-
TGCGCCAGCAGCTTGGAGGGGGACAGGGTACACGAGCAGTACTTC
CASSLEGDRVHEQYF
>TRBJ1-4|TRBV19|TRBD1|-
TGTGCCAGTACCCCGGGACAGGGTGGTGAAAAACTGTTTTTT
CASTPGQGGEKLFF
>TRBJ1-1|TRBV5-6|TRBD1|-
TGTGCCAGCAGCCCAATATGGGACAGGGGGGGAGACACTGAAGCTTTCTTT
CASSPIWDRGGDTEAFF
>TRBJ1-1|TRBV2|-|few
TGTGCCAGTCGGGAGAGGAACACTGAAGCTTTCTTT
CASRERNTEAFF
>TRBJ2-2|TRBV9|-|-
TGTGCCAGCAGCGTAGTAGCCCCCGGGGAGCTGTTTTTT
CASSVVAPGELFF
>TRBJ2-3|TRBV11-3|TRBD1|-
TGTGCCAGCAGCTTTACCAACGGACAGGCCCATGGCACAGATACGCAGTATTTT
CASSFTNGQAHGTDTQYF
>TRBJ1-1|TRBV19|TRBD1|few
TGTGCCAGTAGGGGACAGGGTGACACTGAAGCTTTCTTT
CASRGQGDTEAFF
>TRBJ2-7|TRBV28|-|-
TGTGCCAGCAGTCTTGGCAGGGGTAGGGAAAACGAGCAGTACTTC
CASSLGRGRENEQYF
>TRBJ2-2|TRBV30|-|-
TGTGCCTGGAGTGGAGGACATTTATTGAACACCGGGGAGCTGTTTTTT
CAWSGGHLLNTGELFF
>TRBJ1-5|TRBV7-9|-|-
TGTGCCAGCAGCTCCTCCGAGGATTGGTACAGCAATCAGCCCCAGCATTTT
CASSSSEDWYSNQPQHF
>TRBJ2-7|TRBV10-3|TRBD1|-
TGTGCCATCAGTCCGGGACAGGGAAATCCGTACGAGCAGTACTTC
CAISPGQGNPYEQYF
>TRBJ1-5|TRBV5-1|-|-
TGCGCCAGCAGCTTGGGGTCAGACACCAATCAGCCCCAGCATTTT
CASSLGSDTNQPQHF
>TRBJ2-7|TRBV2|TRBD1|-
TGTGCCAGCAGTGAAGCTCCTAGACAGGGGGATGAGCAGTACTTC
CASSEAPRQGDEQYF
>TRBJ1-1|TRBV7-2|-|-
TGTGCCAGCAGCTCCTGGCGGGGGTCGAACACTGAAGCTTTCTTT
CASSSWRGSNTEAFF
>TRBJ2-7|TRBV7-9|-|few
TGTGCCAGCAGCTTAGTCGTGGCACGCGGTTACTCCTACGAGCAGTACTTC
CASSLVVARGYSYEQYF
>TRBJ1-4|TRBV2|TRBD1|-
TGTGCCAGCAAAGGGACAGGGGGAGGGGAAAAACTGTTTTTT
CASKGTGGGEKLFF
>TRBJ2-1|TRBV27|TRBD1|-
TGTGCCAGCACCCCCGACAGGGGGCCCTACAATGAGCAGTTCTTC
CASTPDRGPYNEQFF